These 11 T cell receptor beta chains came from one sample sequenced in a study of long-term antiretroviral therapy in people with HIV. It was version v3.0 of the immunoSEQ assay that was run at survey level. Sequencing used immunoSEQ multiplex PCR; TCRdb keeps in-frame clones, though not all of them. Altogether tens of thousands of clones are present, nearly 95% being singletons, with the ten largest covering approximately 8%. Sequencing was performed on unsorted PBMCs, taken approximately 6.3 years after starting antiretroviral therapy. These receptors all stem from a man aged 25-45 years with HIV.

This clone has a single count. The CDR3 reads CASSLAGPANQPQHF. The DNA of the CDR3 is TGTGCCAGCAGTTTGGCAGGGCCCGCCAATCAGCCCCAGCATTTT. The chain joins TRBV27 to TRBJ1-5; TRBD1 might be the D (5 bases). The CDR3 spans 15 residues. Trimming left V 3 bases short and J 3 bases short, with 12 bases between. CDR1 MNHEY and CDR2 SMNVEV come from the germline V gene (reference sequence).

CDR3 loop: CASSPDSHYEQYF. CDR3 in DNA: TGTGCCAGCAGCCCGGACAGCCACTACGAGCAGTACTTC. The gene calls are TRBV5-4 and TRBJ2-7; TRBD1 might be the D (6 bases). With 4 bases removed from V and 3 bases from J, the gap between germline ends came to 11 bases. The CDR3 is 13 residues long. Germline-derived CDR1 and CDR2 are SGHNT and YYREEE (reference sequence).

This chain joins TRBV9 and TRBJ2-5; the D gene is possibly TRBD2 (5 bases). The J call may be faulty, since TRBJ2-7 better matches the DNA end. This CDR3 spans 15 amino acids. The germline V gene has CDR1 SGDLS and CDR2 YYNGEE. The CDR3 reads CASSVEAGVLYEQYF. CDR3 nucleotide sequence: TGTGCCAGCAGCGTAGAGGCGGGCGTCCTCTACGAGCAGTACTTC.

This rearrangement joins TRBV5-6 to TRBJ1-3; a weak D match, TRBD1 (5 bases). The CDR3 has 12 residues. In germline, CDR1 is SGHDT, CDR2 YYEEEE. V was clipped by 6 bases and J by 9 bases, with 13 bases between them. This CDR3 is CASTRHGGTIYF. As DNA, the CDR3 is TGTGCCAGCACCCGGCATGGGGGCACCATATATTTT.

The V call is TRBV27, the J call TRBJ1-1; D unclear. The length of the CDR3 is 12 residues. V was cut by 6 bases and J by 10 bases, with 15 bases left in between. Germline CDR1 reads MNHEY; CDR2 reads SMNVEV (reference sequence). The DNA of the CDR3 is TGTGCCAGCAGCCGAACAAAGACTCCAGCTTTCTTT. Its protein is CASSRTKTPAFF.

The V and J genes are TRBV5-1 and TRBJ2-1, with D maybe TRBD2 (6 bases). The CDR3 contains 17 residues. The V end was cut by 0 bases, the J end by 3 bases, with 16 bases between. Germline V gene data show CDR1 as SGHRS and CDR2 as YFSETQ. The CDR3 region is CASSLVRRGGVYNEQFF. The CDR3 DNA reads as TGCGCCAGCAGCTTGGTGCGGAGGGGCGGGGTCTACAATGAGCAGTTCTTC.

CDR3 amino acids: CASSLVGTANNYGYTF. The CDR3 bases are TGTGCCAGCAGTTTAGTCGGGACAGCCAATAACTATGGCTACACCTTC. The rearrangement uses TRBV27 and TRBJ1-2, with 7 bases fitting TRBD1. V lost 2 bases to trimming and J lost 1 base; unmatched junction nucleotides: 7. Per the germline V gene, CDR1 is MNHEY and CDR2 is SMNVEV (reference sequence). CDR3 length: 16 residues.

This chain joins TRBV28 and TRBJ2-7; 7 nucleotides align to TRBD2. Per the germline V gene, CDR1 is MDHEN and CDR2 is SYDVKM. J lost 6 bases, V lost 5 bases, and 13 bases had no gene match. The CDR3 contains 15 residues. CDR3 bases: TGTGCCAGCAGTACCGGCGGGGAGGGTGGTGGCGAGCAGTACTTC. Protein product: CASSTGGEGGGEQYF.

This clone was seen once. V and J are TRBV11-2 and TRBJ2-7; 9 nucleotides agree with TRBD2. The germline gives CDR1 SGHAT, CDR2 FQNNGV. V was clipped by 2 bases and J by 4 bases; unmatched bases: 6. CDR3 length equals 15 residues. The DNA for the CDR3 is TGTGCCAGCAGCTTACTAGCGGGAAGTACGTACGAGCAGTACTTC. Protein: CASSLLAGSTYEQYF.

The V gene is TRBV4-2, the J gene TRBJ1-2, with 7 bases matching TRBD1. Germline V gene sequence: CDR1 LGHNA, CDR2 YNFKEQ. The CDR3 covers 16 residues. V lost 4 bases to trimming and J lost 1 base; unmatched junction nucleotides: 9. CDR3 in amino acids: CASSLNPGTVNYGYTF. CDR3 nucleotides: TGTGCCAGCAGCCTAAACCCCGGGACAGTTAACTATGGCTACACCTTC.

V usage is TRBV10-3 and J usage is TRBJ2-7; D perhaps matches TRBD1 (5 bases). V lost 1 base and J 2 bases, leaving 6 bases between the germline ends. CDR3 size: 13 residues. CDR1 and CDR2 from the germline V gene are ENHRY and SYGVKD. The CDR3 coding sequence is TGTGCCATCAGTGAGTGGGGCGCCTACGAGCAGTACTTC. Its protein is CAISEWGAYEQYF.